The clone carrying this T cell receptor beta chain has ten or more counts. The antigen is undetermined. TCRdb re-called the 5' RACE reads with MiXCR, one entry per CDR3 protein. The sample consists of hundreds of thousands of distinct CDR3 sequences, 3% to 4.5% of them appearing once. The CDR3 length is 13 residues. The ends were cut back, 3 bases at V and 5 bases at J, with 8 bases in the middle. This sample is drawn from a study of T cells after yellow fever vaccination. For the study at large: Any fraction with a low cell number was prepared using SMART-Seq v4 Ultra Low Input. Study-wide results and caveats: There was a possibility that FACS-sorted repertoires contained abundant clonotypes contaminating from the bulk population. Weaker overall was a secondary response that nonetheless peaked faster, on day 5 versus 15. Re-detected after boosting: most primary clones, around 96% of CD4 and 80% to 90% of CD8.

This receptor was identified in a man aged 18 to 35 who received the YFV17D yellow fever vaccine. This sample comprised PBMCs, obtained on the day of the yellow fever booster vaccination. This chain joins TRBV12-3 or TRBV12-4 and TRBJ1-5; no firm D call. The chain's CDR3 is CASSFGRDQPQHF. For the CDR3, the DNA is TGTGCCAGCAGTTTTGGCAGAGATCAGCCCCAGCATTTT.